A single sample gave rise to the 27 T cell receptor beta chains below, sequenced in a study of read filtering for tumor transcriptome and immune sequencing. The library was built from about 400 ng RNA with molecular barcoded adaptors for alpha/delta and beta/gamma chains. TCRdb reprocessed the reads with MiXCR, giving one entry per CDR3 protein. The sample consists of under 60,000 distinct CDR3 sequences, approximately 19% of them appearing once. The sequencing input was a population of CD138-negative cells sorted from bone marrow. The receptors originated from a donor aged 40 or older with multiple myeloma.

As to this clonotype: Since a much larger clone is just one base distant, this may be a read error. The chain uses TRBV20-1 and TRBJ2-1; TRBD2 is a possible D gene (5 bases). CDR1 is DFQATT and CDR2 is SNEGSKA in the germline V gene (reference sequence). The ends were cut back, 1 base at V and 12 bases at J, with 13 bases in the middle. This CDR3 region has 12 residues. The CDR3 sequence: CSARAPAGGQFF. The DNA for the CDR3 is TGCAGTGCTAGAGCCCCCGCGGGTGGGCAGTTCTTC.

This clonotype has at least ten counts. The V and J genes are TRBV29-1 and TRBJ1-1; no clear D gene. CDR3 length equals 11 residues. Trimming stripped 4 bases from V and 3 bases from J, with 6 bases between. In germline, CDR1 is SQVTM, CDR2 ANQGSEA. Here the CDR3 reads CSVAWDTEAFF. The DNA for the CDR3 is TGCAGCGTTGCATGGGACACTGAAGCTTTCTTT. The whole variable domain, remainder taken from reference TRBV29-1 and TRBJ1-1, is SAVISQKPSRDICQRGTSLTIQCQVDSQVTMMFWYRQQPGQSLTLIATANQGSEATYESGFVIDKFPISRPNLTFSTLTVSNMSPEDSSIYLCSVAWDTEAFFGQGTRLTVV.

J is TRBJ1-1 and V is TRBV3-1, with D perhaps matching TRBD1 (6 bases). V lost 5 bases, J lost 5 bases, and 15 bases lay in between. Germline CDR1 reads LGHDT; CDR2 reads YNNKEL (reference sequence). CDR3 length: 14 residues. The CDR3 DNA follows: TGTGCCAGCAGCATACACGGCAGGGGAACTGAAGCTTTCTTT. Residues: CASSIHGRGTEAFF.

This clonotype was seen many times. This chain links TRBV6-2 or TRBV6-3 with TRBJ2-6; D possibly matches TRBD1 or TRBD2 (6 bases each). CDR1 MNHEY and CDR2 SVGEGT come from the germline V gene. The CDR3 totals 15 residues. V lost 5 bases and J lost 4, with 12 bases in between. The CDR3 nucleotides are TGTGCCAGCAGTGACGGGGGCGCCGGGGCCAACGTCCTGACTTTC. Its translation is CASSDGGAGANVLTF.

This clonotype has at least ten counts. V is TRBV7-9 and J is TRBJ1-1; 7 bases line up with TRBD1. This CDR3 has 15 residues. In germline, CDR1 is SEHNR, CDR2 FQNEAQ (reference sequence). V lost 2 bases to trimming and J lost 4 bases; unmatched junction nucleotides: 7. The CDR3 DNA follows: TGTGCCAGCAGCTTACCACAGGGGTTGAGCACTGAAGCTTTCTTT. Translation: CASSLPQGLSTEAFF.

This clonotype has at least ten counts. The chain carries TRBV7-8 and TRBJ2-7, with 13 bases aligning to TRBD2. Germline assignment: CDR1 SGHVS and CDR2 FQNEAQ. This CDR3 has 14 amino acids. The trim removed 6 bases at V and 6 bases at J, leaving 5 bases unmatched. The CDR3 region has the DNA TGTGCCAGCAGACGGAGACTAGCGGGAGGCGAGCAGTACTTC. Residues: CASRRRLAGGEQYF. Supplemented by reference TRBV7-8 and TRBJ2-7, the full variable domain reads GAGVSQSPRYKVAKRGQDVALRCDPISGHVSLFWYQQALGQGPEFLTYFQNEAQLDKSGLPSDRFFAERPEGSVSTLKIQRTQQEDSAVYLCASRRRLAGGEQYFGPGTRLTVT.

This clonotype was recorded at least ten times. V gene TRBV14 combines with J gene TRBJ1-5; D is ambiguous. Trimming removed 0 bases at V and 11 bases at J, with 11 bases between. Germline V CDR1 and CDR2: SGHDN, FVKESK. This CDR3 region has 13 residues. CDR3 residues: CASSQEPSGAQHF. The CDR3 bases are TGTGCCAGCAGCCAAGAACCTTCCGGCGCCCAGCATTTT.

This clonotype was seen at least ten times. The chain employs TRBV20-1 and TRBJ1-4, with TRBD1 matching 7 bases. The V segment lost 0 bases and the J segment 6 bases; nucleotides outside the gene matches: 7. This CDR3 is built from 15 residues. Germline CDR1 DFQATT, CDR2 SNEGSKA (reference sequence). The CDR3 DNA sequence: TGCAGTGCTAGAGATCCCAGGGGGGTTGATGAAAAACTGTTTTTT. Translation: CSARDPRGVDEKLFF.

Ten or more counts support this clonotype. The V call is TRBV10-3, the J call TRBJ1-1; TRBD1 is a possible D gene (5 bases). Trimming stripped 10 bases from V and 3 bases from J, with 15 bases between. This CDR3 has 13 amino acids. Germline CDR1 and CDR2: ENHRY and SYGVKD. The CDR3 DNA reads TGTGCCACCCGGGGCGGCTTCGACACTGAAGCTTTCTTT. Translated, it gives CATRGGFDTEAFF.

This clonotype appeared many times. V gene TRBV2 combines with J gene TRBJ1-6, with TRBD1 matching 8 bases. After removal of 6 bases from V and 0 bases from J, the junction contained 1 base not matched to a gene. The V gene's germline CDR1 is SNHLY and CDR2 FYNNEI. The CDR3 is 15 amino acids. The CDR3 sequence: CASRGQGSYNSPLHF. The CDR3 nucleotides read TGTGCCAGCAGAGGACAGGGCTCCTATAATTCACCCCTCCACTTT.

As concerns this clonotype: A much bigger clone sits one base away, suggesting this may be a read error. The rearrangement joins TRBV11-3 to TRBJ1-1; TRBD1 is a possible D gene (6 bases). CDR3 length: 13 amino acids. Germline loops: CDR1 SGHNT, CDR2 YENEEA. CDR3 amino acids: CACSLVRGAGAFF. The DNA of the CDR3 is TGTGCCTGCAGCTTAGTTCGGGGGGCTGGCGCTTTCTTT.

Note on this clonotype: A clone one base away is much larger, so this may be a read error. The rearrangement uses TRBV6-6 and TRBJ2-1; a possible D gene is TRBD2 (5 bases). The CDR3 consists of 13 residues. CDR1 MNHNY and CDR2 SVGAGI come from the germline V gene (reference sequence). The CDR3 sequence is CASSPGPRREQCF. For the CDR3, the DNA is TGTGCCAGCAGCCCCGGACCCCGAAGGGAGCAGTGCTTC.

About this clonotype itself: One end of the junction is discordant with germline, which a read error may explain. V usage is TRBV15 and J usage is TRBJ2-7, with a possible D match to TRBD1 (6 bases). The length of the CDR3 is 17 residues. Per the germline V gene, CDR1 is LNHNV and CDR2 is YYDKDF (reference sequence). For the CDR3, the DNA is TGTGCCACCAGCAGACCCCTTGGGTGGGACAAAGCCTACGAGCGGTACTTC. Protein product: CATSRPLGWDKAYERYF.

This clonotype occurred many times. This sequence joins TRBV5-1 and TRBJ2-5, with TRBD2 matching 12 bases. This CDR3 contains 14 residues. With V trimmed by 9 bases and J by 4 bases, 7 bases remained unmatched. Germline loops: CDR1 SGHRS, CDR2 YFSETQ. The CDR3 DNA is TGCGCCACCTCACTAGCGGGAGGTGGAGAGACCCAGTACTTC. Translated: CATSLAGGGETQYF.

This clonotype was seen ten or more times. The V call is TRBV7-8, the J call TRBJ2-7, with D possibly TRBD2 on 5 matching bases. The length of the CDR3 is 14 residues. Trimming left V 1 base short and J 4 bases short, with 11 bases between. Looked up from germline, CDR1 is SGHVS and CDR2 is FQNEAQ. In nucleotides, the CDR3 is TGTGCCAGCAGCTTAGTCGCGGGTCTGTACGAGCAGTACTTC. Protein product: CASSLVAGLYEQYF.

With regard to this clonotype: A much larger clone differs by one base, so this may be a read error. V usage is TRBV2 and J usage is TRBJ2-7, with 8 nucleotides matching TRBD1. Germline-derived CDR1 and CDR2 are SNHLY and FYNNEI. The CDR3 has 14 amino acids. With V trimmed by 5 bases and J by 6 bases, 9 bases remained unmatched. The CDR3 loop reads CASSIDRGLLEQYF. In DNA form, the CDR3 reads TGTGCCAGCAGTATCGACAGGGGCCTGCTCGAGCAGTACTTC.

This clonotype has ten or more counts. The chain employs TRBV28 and TRBJ2-7; 7 bases match TRBD2. Germline V lookup: CDR1 MDHEN, CDR2 SYDVKM. With 7 bases clipped from V and 1 base from J, the junction kept 4 bases outside the gene matches. The CDR3 has 13 amino acids. As DNA, the CDR3 is TGTGCCAGCAAGACTAGCCAGTCCTACGAGCAGTACTTC. This encodes CASKTSQSYEQYF. Full variable domain (missing parts from reference TRBV28 and TRBJ2-7): DVKVTQSSRYLVKRTGEKVFLECVQDMDHENMFWYRQDPGLGLRLIYFSYDVKMKEKGDIPEGYSVSREKKERFSLILESASTNQTSMYLCASKTSQSYEQYFGPGTRLTVT.

The gene calls are TRBV18 and TRBJ2-6, with a tentative D call TRBD2 (6 bases). Trimming removed 1 base at V and 4 bases at J, with 14 bases between. The CDR3 totals 17 residues. Germline V gene lookup returns CDR1 KGHSH and CDR2 LQKENI. The CDR3 sequence: CASSPLGGSTGANVLTF. The CDR3 DNA sequence: TGTGCCAGCTCACCACTAGGAGGGAGCACGGGGGCCAACGTCCTGACTTTC.

At least ten counts were recorded for this clonotype. This chain uses TRBV6-2 or TRBV6-3 with TRBJ2-2; D unresolved. The ends were cut back, 6 bases at V and 2 bases at J, with 4 bases in the middle. Germline-derived CDR1 and CDR2 are MNHEY and SVGEGT. CDR3 length: 12 amino acids. As DNA, the CDR3 is TGTGCCAGCAGACCCAACACCGGGGAGCTGTTTTTT. As protein: CASRPNTGELFF.

The rearrangement joins TRBV5-1 to TRBJ1-1, with TRBD1 matching 10 bases. The CDR3 sequence is 14 residues long. Germline V gene sequence: CDR1 SGHRS, CDR2 YFSETQ. The J segment lost 3 bases and the V segment lost 5 bases, leaving 4 bases of the junction unmatched. DNA for the CDR3: TGCGCCAGCAGACCGGACAGGGGGTACACTGAAGCTTTCTTT. Translating gives CASRPDRGYTEAFF.

Comment on this clonotype: A much bigger clone sits one base away, suggesting this may be a read error. The V call is TRBV6-5, the J call TRBJ2-5; D is unresolved. The CDR3 totals 12 residues. Germline lookup yields CDR1 MNHEY and CDR2 SVGAGI. The CDR3 DNA reads TGTACCAGCAGTTACTCGAGTGAGACCCAGTACTTC. Translating it yields CTSSYSSETQYF.

This clonotype was counted ten times or more. V gene TRBV6-2 or TRBV6-3 combines with J gene TRBJ2-1; possible D gene TRBD2, 6 bases. The V gene's germline CDR1 is MNHEY and CDR2 SVGEGT. The germline V and J ends were trimmed by 6 bases and 4 bases, with 13 bases remaining between them. CDR3 length: 14 amino acids. The CDR3 reads CASRAGKSYNEQFF. In DNA, the CDR3 is TGTGCCAGCAGGGCGGGGAAATCTTACAATGAGCAGTTCTTC.

Of note for this clonotype: Germline and junction disagree at one end, which may indicate a read error. The genes are TRBV7-8 and TRBJ2-1; no clear D gene. Germline V gene data show CDR1 as SGHVS and CDR2 as FQNEAQ. The CDR3 extends over 15 amino acids. The DNA of the CDR3 is TGTGCCAGCGGCTTAAGGATCGGCAACAACAATGAGCAGTTCTTC. Its translation is CASGLRIGNNNEQFF.

Ten or more counts support this clonotype. The rearrangement links TRBV18 to TRBJ2-1; TRBD1 aligns across 9 bases. The CDR3 consists of 15 residues. The ends lost 6 bases at V and 2 bases at J; junction bases unmatched: 5. Germline CDR1 is KGHSH and CDR2 is LQKENI. The CDR3 loop is CASSPGQGTYNEQFF. The CDR3 DNA reads as TGTGCCAGCTCGCCGGGACAGGGAACCTACAATGAGCAGTTCTTC.

This clonotype was seen repeatedly, ten times or more. The chain joins TRBV5-6 to TRBJ2-3; 9 bases align to TRBD1. V shed 6 bases, J shed 7 bases, and the junction held 12 bases outside the gene matches. The CDR3 totals 15 residues. Germline V gene sequence: CDR1 SGHDT, CDR2 YYEEEE. CDR3 DNA: TGTGCCAGCACCATAGGACAGGGGATAGGAAATACGCAGTATTTT. Translation: CASTIGQGIGNTQYF.

This clonotype has a count of ten or more. The chain's CDR3 is CASSGSTELWETQYF. The CDR3 DNA follows: TGCGCCAGCAGTGGGAGTACCGAGCTCTGGGAGACCCAGTACTTC. V is TRBV10-2 and J is TRBJ2-5; no definite D call. V shed 4 bases and J shed 5 bases, with 17 bases lying between them. Germline assignment: CDR1 WSHSY and CDR2 SAAADI. This CDR3 has 15 amino acids.

This clonotype was detected ten times or more. The chain couples TRBV29-1 to TRBJ2-3; 10 nucleotides align to TRBD2. CDR1 is SQVTM and CDR2 is ANQGSEA in the germline V gene. The V gene end was trimmed by 5 bases and the J gene end by 0 bases; junction bases not matched to a gene: 2. This CDR3 is built from 14 residues. For the CDR3, the DNA is TGCAGCGTTTCGACTAGCGGGAGCACAGATACGCAGTATTTT. Protein: CSVSTSGSTDTQYF.